This TCR beta chain emerged from a study of PD-1 blockade in classical Hodgkin lymphoma. The V end was cut by 2 bases, the J end by 5 bases, with 22 bases between. The CDR3 extends over 17 amino acids. The V gene's germline CDR1 is SGHTS and CDR2 YDEGEE. The data were produced by immunoSEQ multiplex PCR, yet TCRdb's version contains in-frame clones alone and is incomplete. The data contain approximately 52,000 clones, around 67% of them singletons. Whole-study findings and limits: Undefined causes, possibly disease activity or prior therapy, underlie the repertoire differences.

Autologous stem cell transplantation was followed by relapse in every patient, and brentuximab vedotin exposure varied. Complete response, partial response or progressive disease constituted the best responses recorded. Concerning this clone: Its antigen remains unidentified.

The TCR originated in a human donor with classical Hodgkin lymphoma. The gene calls are TRBV5-8 and TRBJ1-2, with D hard to call. The sequencing here drew on peripheral blood mononuclear cells (PBMCs), taken before the second cycle of nivolumab. The CDR3, as DNA: TGTGCCAGCAGCTTTGGATTTGGGGTTTCGGTGGAGTATGGCTACACCTTC. Amino acid sequence: CASSFGFGVSVEYGYTF. The whole variable domain, filled in from reference TRBV5-8 and TRBJ1-2, reads EAGVTQSPTHLIKTRGQQATLRCSPISGHTSVYWYQQALGLGLQFLLWYDEGEERNRGNFPPRFSGRQFPNYSSELNVNALELEDSALYLCASSFGFGVSVEYGYTFGSGTRLTVV.